This TCR beta chain was retrieved from a study of beta chain features in type 1 diabetes. Germline CDR1 SGHTA, CDR2 FQGNSA. The V and J ends lost 3 bases and 6 bases, in that order; junction bases with no gene match: 8. The CDR3 is 16 residues long. This clone has more than one count but fewer than ten. Of the isolated RNA, all was reverse transcribed, and so the sequenced material was expressed TCRB transcripts. The protocol was immunoSEQ multiplex PCR, while the TCRdb copy is restricted to in-frame clones and leaves out a portion. The sample shows some 150,000 clones, about 51% of them seen only once.

Source material: Tregs from blood. The rearrangement links TRBV7-2 to TRBJ2-2; 9 bases map to TRBD2. The TCR comes from a man younger than 35 in good health. In DNA form, the CDR3 reads TGTGCCAGCAGCTTTTTAAGGAGCGGGAGGTCCGGGGAGCTGTTTTTT. It yields the protein CASSFLRSGRSGELFF.